This section outlines one T cell receptor (beta chain) sequence together with its context. As processed by the authors: Reference gene primer amplification yielded estimated nucleated cell counts. Profiled with immunoSEQ multiplex PCR; TCRdb holds only in-frame clones, not every one. V and J calls and clone size are given by that table; D and trimming were obtained from the DNA. Of approximately 120,000 clones listed, approximately 83% were seen once; the top ten hold 20% to 30%. This specimen belongs to a study of blood T cell repertoires in COVID-19. Study information: Acute-phase and convalescent COVID-19 samples originated in the United States, Italy and Spain. T cells, B-cell-depleted T cells, or PBMCs supplied cDNA or gDNA.

Unmatched junction bases numbered 2, after V lost 2 bases and J lost 4 bases. This CDR3 is 15 amino acids long. CDR1 LGHDT and CDR2 YNNKEL come from the germline V gene (reference sequence). The clonotype comes from an elderly woman with acute or convalescent COVID-19. Material for sequencing was peripheral blood. The chain employs TRBV3-1 (or the pseudogene TRBV3-2) and TRBJ2-2; 9 bases are a match to TRBD2. The CDR3 loop is CASSQSSGGTGELFF. The CDR3 bases are TGTGCCAGCAGCCAAAGTAGCGGGGGCACCGGGGAGCTGTTTTTT.